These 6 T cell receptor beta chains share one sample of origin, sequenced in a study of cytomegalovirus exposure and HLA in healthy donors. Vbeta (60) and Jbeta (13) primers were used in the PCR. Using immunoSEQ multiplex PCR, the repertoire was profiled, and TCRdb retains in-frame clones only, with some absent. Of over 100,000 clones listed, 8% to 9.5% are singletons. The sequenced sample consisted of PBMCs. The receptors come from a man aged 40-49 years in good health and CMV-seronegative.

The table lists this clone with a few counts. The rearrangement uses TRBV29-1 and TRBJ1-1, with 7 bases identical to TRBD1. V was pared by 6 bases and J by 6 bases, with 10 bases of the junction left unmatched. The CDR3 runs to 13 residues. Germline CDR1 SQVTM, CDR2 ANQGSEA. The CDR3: CSVGRQGGAEAFF. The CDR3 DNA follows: TGCAGCGTGGGGAGACAGGGCGGCGCTGAAGCTTTCTTT. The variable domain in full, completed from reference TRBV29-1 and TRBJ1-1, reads SAVISQKPSRDICQRGTSLTIQCQVDSQVTMMFWYRQQPGQSLTLIATANQGSEATYESGFVIDKFPISRPNLTFSTLTVSNMSPEDSSIYLCSVGRQGGAEAFFGQGTRLTVV.

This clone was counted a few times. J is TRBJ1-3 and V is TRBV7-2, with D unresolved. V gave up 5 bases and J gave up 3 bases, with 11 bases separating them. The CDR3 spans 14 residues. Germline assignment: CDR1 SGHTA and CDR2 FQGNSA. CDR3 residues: CASSPSYGGNTIYF. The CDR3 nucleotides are TGTGCCAGCAGCCCAAGCTATGGTGGAAACACCATATATTTT.

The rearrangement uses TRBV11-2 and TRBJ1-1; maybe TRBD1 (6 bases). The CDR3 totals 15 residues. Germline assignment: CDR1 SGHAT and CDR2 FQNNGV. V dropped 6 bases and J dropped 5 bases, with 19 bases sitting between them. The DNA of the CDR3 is TGTGCCAGCAGGACATCAGACAGGCCGAGGACTGAAGCTTTCTTT. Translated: CASRTSDRPRTEAFF.

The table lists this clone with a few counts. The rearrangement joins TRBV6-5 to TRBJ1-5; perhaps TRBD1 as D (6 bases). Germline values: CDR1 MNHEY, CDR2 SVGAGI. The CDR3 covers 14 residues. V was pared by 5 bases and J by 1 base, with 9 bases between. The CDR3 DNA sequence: TGTGCCAGCAGTCTCGACAGGAGCAATCAGCCCCAGCATTTT. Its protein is CASSLDRSNQPQHF.

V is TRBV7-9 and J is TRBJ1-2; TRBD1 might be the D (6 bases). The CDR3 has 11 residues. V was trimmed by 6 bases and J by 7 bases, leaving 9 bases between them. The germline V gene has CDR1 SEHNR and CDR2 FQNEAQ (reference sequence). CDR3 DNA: TGTGCCAGCAGTTTCAGGGGTGGCTACACCTTC. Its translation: CASSFRGGYTF.

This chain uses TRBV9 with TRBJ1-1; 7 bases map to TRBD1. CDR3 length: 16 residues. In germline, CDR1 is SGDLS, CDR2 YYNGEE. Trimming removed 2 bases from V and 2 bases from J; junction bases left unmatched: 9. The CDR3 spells CASSVQPDRVNTEAFF. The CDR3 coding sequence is TGTGCCAGCAGCGTTCAACCTGACAGGGTTAACACTGAAGCTTTCTTT.